This T cell receptor beta chain was found in a study of early stage breast cancer tumors. Across the whole study: Roughly eight ER+/PR+/HER2- tumors were invasive ductal; a few were invasive lobular.

This table comes from immunoSEQ multiplex PCR, and its TCRdb copy is limited to in-frame clones, with some not included. Of roughly 57,000 clones listed, about 90% are singletons. The table lists this clone with a few counts. Sequenced sample: blood. The TCR originated in a person aged 70 to 85 with breast cancer.

The chain's CDR3 is CASSPMGALYSYNSPLHF. In DNA form, the CDR3 reads TGTGCCAGCAGCCCTATGGGGGCGTTATACTCCTATAATTCACCCCTCCACTTT. The chain is built from TRBV7-9 and TRBJ1-6; possibly TRBD1 for D (6 bases). Germline assignment: CDR1 SEHNR and CDR2 FQNEAQ (reference sequence). The CDR3 spans 18 residues. Trimming took off 5 bases at V and 0 bases at J, with 17 bases between the two ends.